The entry below gives a single TCR beta chain sequence along with its context. Its antigen is currently unknown. This record belongs to a study of beta chain features in type 1 diabetes. Study-level points and caveats: A moderate, significant TCRB CDR3 shortening appeared in type 1 diabetes across four CD4+ subsets.

cDNA synthesis used the whole RNA isolate, giving expressed TCRB sequences. Sequenced by immunoSEQ multiplex PCR; TCRdb stores in-frame clones only, minus some. The sample includes roughly 240,000 clones, less than 30% seen only once; the top ten take around 0.012%. The sequence derives from a woman between 25 and 40 years old with type 1 diabetes. Sequenced sample: naive CD4+ T cells from blood.

The CDR3 is CASSIMDRGSGNTIYF. The CDR3 region has the DNA TGTGCCAGCAGCATCATGGACAGGGGCTCTGGAAACACCATATATTTT. The chain combines TRBV9 with TRBJ1-3; 9 nucleotides match TRBD1. With 4 bases clipped from V and 0 bases from J, the junction kept 5 bases outside the gene matches. Germline V gene lookup returns CDR1 SGDLS and CDR2 YYNGEE. The CDR3 is 16 residues long.